This entry describes one TCR beta chain. Its antigen is not known. The sample comes from a study of vaccination and CD4 T cells after COVID-19. Treatment of the sample: roughly 10-day PBMC culture with coronavirus spike peptide pools or control peptides (ViraFEST assay). Germline V gives CDR1 SGHDT, CDR2 YYEEEE. This CDR3 region has 15 residues. Trimming removed 0 bases from V and 2 bases from J, with 12 bases in between. Researchers used the Oncomine TCR Beta short-read assay to sequence DNA from cultured CD4+ T cells. A single record per CDR3 protein comes from TCRdb applying MiXCR to the PCR reads. There are about 20,000 distinct CDR3 sequences in the sample; less than 60% occur only once, and around 2.7% lies in the top ten.

The receptor was derived from a human donor who had recovered from COVID-19. J is TRBJ2-7 and V is TRBV5-6; a weak D match, TRBD2 (6 bases). The specimen comprised CD4+ T cells from blood, cultured in vitro, sampled after SARS-CoV-2 vaccination. In nucleotides, the CDR3 is TGTGCCAGCAGCTTGGGCGGAGGGCGTCCCTACGAGCAGTACTTC. It translates to CASSLGGGRPYEQYF.